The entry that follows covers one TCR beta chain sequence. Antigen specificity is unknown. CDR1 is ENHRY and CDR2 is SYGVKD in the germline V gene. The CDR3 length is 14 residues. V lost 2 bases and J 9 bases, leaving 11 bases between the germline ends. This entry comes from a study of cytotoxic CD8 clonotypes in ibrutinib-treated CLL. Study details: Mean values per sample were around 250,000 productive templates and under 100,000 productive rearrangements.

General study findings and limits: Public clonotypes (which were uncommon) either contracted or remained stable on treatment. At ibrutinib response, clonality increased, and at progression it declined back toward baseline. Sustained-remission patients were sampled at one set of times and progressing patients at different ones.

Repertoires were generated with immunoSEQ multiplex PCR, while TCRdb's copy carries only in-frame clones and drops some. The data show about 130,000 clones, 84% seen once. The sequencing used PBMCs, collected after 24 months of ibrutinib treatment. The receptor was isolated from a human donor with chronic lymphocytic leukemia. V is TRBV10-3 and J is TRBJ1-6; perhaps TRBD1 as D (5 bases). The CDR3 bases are TGTGCCATCAGTGAGGAGGGGACTGCTTCACCCCTCCACTTT. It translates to CAISEEGTASPLHF.